The sequence of this TCR beta chain was determined in a study of blood T cell repertoires in COVID-19. V was pared by 2 bases and J by 4 bases, with 4 bases of the junction left unmatched. The length of the CDR3 is 15 residues. CDR1 and CDR2 from the germline V gene are WSHSY and SAAADI. In the source study's methods: Counts of nucleated cells, estimated from reference gene primer amplification, were obtained. Sequenced by immunoSEQ multiplex PCR; TCRdb stores in-frame clones only, minus some. V and J calls and clone size follow that table, whereas D and trimming were derived from the DNA. The sample comprises about 150,000 clones, over 75% of which are singletons, and 15% rests with the top ten.

Sequencing used peripheral blood. This chain joins TRBV10-2 and TRBJ1-5; 8 bases are a match to TRBD1. The TCR comes from a woman aged 40 to 55 with acute or convalescent COVID-19. The CDR3 loop reads CASSEAGTGNQPQHF. CDR3 nucleotides: TGCGCCAGCAGTGAGGCGGGGACAGGTAATCAGCCCCAGCATTTT.